This is a list of T cell receptor beta chains from one sample in a study of CD8+ T cells in alopecia areata. Here immunoSEQ multiplex PCR was the method, and the copy in TCRdb shows in-frame clones only, minus some. The sample contains about 12,000 clones, roughly 56% of which appear only once. The specimen sequenced was skin. The receptors stem from a human donor with alopecia areata. Each CDR3 is given with its conserved first and last residue. A D gene is named only where the DNA matches it firmly. Rows may omit the clone size; those that give it use once, few, many or a size class.

cdr3_nt cdr3_aa d_call cdr3_length clone_size j_call v_call
TGTGCCAGTAGGCGCCAGGGGGCCGGGGAGCTGTTTTTT CASRRQGAGELFF TRBD1 13 few TRBJ2-2 TRBV19
TGTGCCAGCAGACACCCTCGGAAGGAGAACTATGGCTACACCTTC CASRHPRKENYGYTF . 15 once TRBJ1-2 TRBV28
TGCAGCGTTGACGGACAGGGGCCCCACACTGAAGCTTTCTTT CSVDGQGPHTEAFF TRBD1 14 . TRBJ1-1 TRBV29-1
TGTGCCAGCAGCTTGCAAAGCAAAAGAGAAGCTTTCTTT CASSLQSKREAFF . 13 . TRBJ1-1 TRBV7-8
TGTGCCTGGACTTCCGAGGGGATAGGGTGGCCCCAGCATTTT CAWTSEGIGWPQHF . 14 . TRBJ1-5 TRBV30
TGTGCCAGCAGTGATCCCGGGACTAGCGGCGAGACCCAGTACTTC CASSDPGTSGETQYF TRBD2 15 . TRBJ2-5 TRBV25-1
TGTGCCAGAGGACACCCTAGCACAGATACGCAGTATTTT CARGHPSTDTQYF . 13 . TRBJ2-3 TRBV2
TGTGCCAGCAGTCCCCTAGAAGGCTACACCTTC CASSPLEGYTF . 11 . TRBJ1-2 TRBV2
TGTGCCAGCCAAGGACAGGGGGCTATCGGGGAGCTGTTTTTT CASQGQGAIGELFF TRBD1 14 . TRBJ2-2 TRBV7-2
TGTGCCAGCAGAACCCTGCGGAGCTCCTATAATTCACCCCTCCACTTT CASRTLRSSYNSPLHF . 16 few TRBJ1-6 TRBV28
TGTGCCAGCGGGGGGATATACACAGATACGCAGTATTTT CASGGIYTDTQYF . 13 . TRBJ2-3 TRBV6-6
TGTGCCAGCAGAGACATCACAGGAGCGAATGAAAAACTGTTTTTT CASRDITGANEKLFF . 15 . TRBJ1-4 TRBV6-1
TGTGCCAGTAGCGGACAGGGGTTGGGAAACTATGGCTACACCTTC CASSGQGLGNYGYTF TRBD1 15 few TRBJ1-2 TRBV19
TGCGCCAGCAGCTTGTCAATAGGCCCTAGCACAGATACGCAGTATTTT CASSLSIGPSTDTQYF . 16 . TRBJ2-3 TRBV5-1
TGTGCCAGCAGTCGAGGACAGGGTGGTCCTAATGAAAAACTGTTTTTT CASSRGQGGPNEKLFF TRBD1 16 . TRBJ1-4 TRBV2
TGTGCCAGCATTGGGACTCTCCACACCGGGGAGCTGTTTTTT CASIGTLHTGELFF . 14 . TRBJ2-2 TRBV28
TGTGCCAGTAGTACCCGGGACGGGGACAATGAGCAGTTCTTC CASSTRDGDNEQFF . 14 . TRBJ2-1 TRBV19
TGTGCCAGTAGTATAGACGCGGGAGAAGCCGGGGAGCTGTTTTTT CASSIDAGEAGELFF TRBD2 15 . TRBJ2-2 TRBV19
TGTGCCAGCAGCTTAGAATCGGGCGGTGGCAATCAGCCCCAGCATTTT CASSLESGGGNQPQHF . 16 . TRBJ1-5 TRBV7-6
TGTGCCTGCCAGGAGGGCGGGCAGCCCCAGCATTTT CACQEGGQPQHF . 12 . TRBJ1-5 TRBV30
TGTGCCAGCAGGGGGACAGGCGCCGCCTACGAGCAGTACTTC CASRGTGAAYEQYF TRBD1 14 . TRBJ2-7 TRBV7-9
TGTGCCTGGAGAGAGGTCCTCTGGTCGCCCCAGCATTTT CAWREVLWSPQHF . 13 . TRBJ1-5 TRBV30
TGCGCCAGCACCTCGGGACTAGCGGGAGAGACCCAGTACTTC CASTSGLAGETQYF TRBD2 14 few TRBJ2-5 TRBV5-1
TGTGCCAGCAGTGAAGGACAGGGAAGCACAGATACGCAGTATTTT CASSEGQGSTDTQYF TRBD1 15 . TRBJ2-3 TRBV6-1
TGTGCCAGCAGTTTACAACCAGGGACTGAAGCTTTCTTT CASSLQPGTEAFF . 13 . TRBJ1-1 TRBV27
TGTGCCAGCAGTTTATCGTCGGACAGGAATCAGCCCCAGCATTTT CASSLSSDRNQPQHF TRBD1 15 medium-sized TRBJ1-5 TRBV27
TGTGCCTGGACCGGACAGGGGGGCGGTCAGCCCCAGCATTTT CAWTGQGGGQPQHF TRBD1 14 . TRBJ1-5 TRBV30
TGCGCCAGCAGTCAACTAGCGGAAAGCACAGATACGCAGTATTTT CASSQLAESTDTQYF TRBD2 15 . TRBJ2-3 TRBV4-3
TGCGCCAGCAGCTTGGACCCCAGTAGCACAGATACGCAGTATTTT CASSLDPSSTDTQYF . 15 . TRBJ2-3 TRBV5-1
TGTGCCAGCAGCTTTGACTGGACAGGGGCCCAAGAGACCCAGTACTTC CASSFDWTGAQETQYF TRBD1 16 . TRBJ2-5 TRBV7-8
TGTGCCAGCAGTTTTAGAGACATTAATTCACCCCTCCACTTT CASSFRDINSPLHF . 14 few TRBJ1-6 TRBV27
TGTGCCAGCACCTACTCTCAGGGGGCCGGGGAGCTGTTTTTT CASTYSQGAGELFF TRBD1 14 few TRBJ2-2 TRBV6-5
TGTGCCTGGAGTGTTTTGAGTGCGGGGGATGAGAACACTGAAGCTTTCTTT CAWSVLSAGDENTEAFF . 17 . TRBJ1-1 TRBV30
TGTGCCAGCAGTGAACGGGCCCTCACCGGGGAGCTGTTTTTT CASSERALTGELFF . 14 . TRBJ2-2 TRBV2
TGCGCCAGCAGCCAGGAGGACAGGACCGGGGAGCTGTTTTTT CASSQEDRTGELFF TRBD1 14 few TRBJ2-2 TRBV4-3
TGTGCCAGCAGCGTAGGGCTAGCGGGGCACTACAATGAGCAGTTCTTC CASSVGLAGHYNEQFF TRBD2 16 few TRBJ2-1 TRBV9
TGTGCCACCAGCAGAGACATTGGGACAGGGAGCGGCATCCAAGAGACCCAGTACTTC CATSRDIGTGSGIQETQYF TRBD1 19 . TRBJ2-5 TRBV15
TGTGCCTGGGCCCGAGGAGACAGGGGCCACGATAGAGAGAGTAAGAGGTACTTC CAWARGDRGHDRESKRYF TRBD1 18 . TRBJ2-7 TRBV30
TGTGCCAGCAGCCAAGACTGGGACCAAGAGACCCAGTACTTC CASSQDWDQETQYF . 14 . TRBJ2-5 TRBV14
TGTGCCAGCAGTCTCAAAGGGACAGGGAGGCAAAAACTGTTTTTT CASSLKGTGRQKLFF TRBD1 15 once TRBJ1-4 TRBV28